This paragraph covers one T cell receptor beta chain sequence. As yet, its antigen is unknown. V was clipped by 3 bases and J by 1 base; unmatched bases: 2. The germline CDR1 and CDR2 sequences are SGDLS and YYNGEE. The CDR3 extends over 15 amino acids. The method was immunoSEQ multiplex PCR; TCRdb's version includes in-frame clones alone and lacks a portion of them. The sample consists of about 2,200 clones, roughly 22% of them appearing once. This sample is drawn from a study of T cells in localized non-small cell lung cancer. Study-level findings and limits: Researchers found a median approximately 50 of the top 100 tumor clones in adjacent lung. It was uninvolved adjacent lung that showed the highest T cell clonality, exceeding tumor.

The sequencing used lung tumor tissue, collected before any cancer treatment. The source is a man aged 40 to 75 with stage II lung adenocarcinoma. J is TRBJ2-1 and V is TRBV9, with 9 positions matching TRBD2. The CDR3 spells CASSETSGSYNEQFF. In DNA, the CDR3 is TGTGCCAGCAGCGAAACTAGCGGGTCCTACAATGAGCAGTTCTTC.